The 15 T cell receptor beta chains listed next were all sequenced from one sample in a study of CD8 T cells in Susac syndrome. RNA was extracted with the RNeasy kit, and a quantity of about 0.5 to 1 ug was reverse transcribed using random hexamers. A single record per CDR3 protein comes from TCRdb applying MiXCR to the immunoSEQ multiplex PCR reads. The table has 95,000 to 150,000 distinct CDR3 sequences, 96% seen once. Sequenced: CD4+ T cells from PBMCs. The receptors were gathered from a human donor with Susac syndrome.

The CDR3 coding sequence is TGCAGTGTCGGACCAAACACCGGGGAGCTGTTTTTT. Protein: CSVGPNTGELFF. The V and J genes are TRBV20-1 and TRBJ2-2, with D hard to call. V dropped 7 bases and J dropped 2 bases, with 8 bases sitting between them. The CDR3 has 12 amino acids. CDR1 and CDR2 (germline): DFQATT, SNEGSKA (reference sequence).

The chain employs TRBV29-1 and TRBJ2-5; D is unclear. The CDR3 loop spans 11 amino acids. The V end was cut by 6 bases, the J end by 4 bases, with 9 bases between. Germline V gene sequence: CDR1 SQVTM, CDR2 ANQGSEA. The CDR3 region has the DNA TGCAGCGTCCGACCTTCAGAGACCCAGTACTTC. Its protein product is CSVRPSETQYF. The full variable domain, rest sourced from reference TRBV29-1 and TRBJ2-5, is SAVISQKPSRDICQRGTSLTIQCQVDSQVTMMFWYRQQPGQSLTLIATANQGSEATYESGFVIDKFPISRPNLTFSTLTVSNMSPEDSSIYLCSVRPSETQYFGPGTRLLVL.

The chain joins TRBV7-9 to TRBJ1-1; D call uncertain. The CDR3 is 13 residues long. The V end lost 2 bases, the J end lost 4 bases, and 8 bases lay between the germline ends. Per germline, CDR1 SEHNR and CDR2 FQNEAQ (reference sequence). The CDR3 DNA is TGTGCCAGCAGCTTAAGAGGCGGCACTGAAGCTTTCTTT. Protein: CASSLRGGTEAFF.

This chain connects TRBV29-1 to TRBJ2-7; the D is unclear. The CDR3 sequence is 12 residues long. Germline CDR1 is SQVTM and CDR2 is ANQGSEA. Between the trimmed V and J ends, which lost 1 base and 5 bases, there was a span of 9 bases. The CDR3 region is CSVEALPNEQYF. The DNA for the CDR3 is TGCAGCGTTGAAGCGCTACCCAACGAGCAGTACTTC.

The CDR3 spells CASSEGLSTDTQYF. The DNA of the CDR3 is TGTGCCAGCAGCGAAGGACTGAGCACAGATACGCAGTATTTT. The chain uses TRBV9 and TRBJ2-3; perhaps TRBD2 as D (5 bases). Looked up from germline, CDR1 is SGDLS and CDR2 is YYNGEE. V lost 3 bases to trimming and J lost 0 bases, with 8 bases between them. The CDR3 spans 14 residues.

The chain couples TRBV12-3 or TRBV12-4 to TRBJ2-5; D is perhaps TRBD2 (5 bases). CDR3 length equals 14 residues. Trimming cost V 6 bases and J 1 base, with 12 bases left between them. This chain's CDR3 is CASRNGLRQETQYF. DNA of the CDR3: TGTGCCAGCAGAAACGGACTGCGCCAAGAGACCCAGTACTTC.

The CDR3 nucleotides are TGTGCCAGCAGCGTAGTAAGCGGGAGCGGCTCCTACAATGAGCAGTTCTTC. Translating it yields CASSVVSGSGSYNEQFF. The chain combines TRBV9 with TRBJ2-1; TRBD2 agrees at 8 bases. In germline, CDR1 is SGDLS, CDR2 YYNGEE. This CDR3 is 17 amino acids long. The ends lost 0 bases at V and 0 bases at J; junction bases unmatched: 5.

The CDR3: CAWSVRRTDTQYF. DNA for the CDR3: TGTGCCTGGAGTGTACGTCGGACAGATACGCAGTATTTT. The chain uses TRBV30 and TRBJ2-3; no firm D call. Germline lookup yields CDR1 GTSNPN and CDR2 SVGIG (reference sequence). This CDR3 spans 13 amino acids. V was shortened by 0 bases and J by 3 bases, with 7 bases between the two germline ends.

V is TRBV24-1 and J is TRBJ2-1, with 7 bases aligning to TRBD2. The CDR3 contains 13 residues. Germline CDR1 reads KGHDR; CDR2 reads SFDVKD. V lost 5 bases, J lost 8 bases, and 5 bases stayed unmatched. This CDR3 reads CATSGAGIDEQFF. For the CDR3, the DNA is TGTGCCACCAGTGGAGCGGGAATCGATGAGCAGTTCTTC.

The chain employs TRBV5-1 and TRBJ1-1, with D tentatively TRBD1 (5 bases). CDR1 and CDR2 from the germline V gene are SGHRS and YFSETQ. The ends were cut back, 3 bases at V and 0 bases at J, with 9 bases in the middle. The CDR3 is 14 residues long. The CDR3 region is CASSWGGLNTEAFF. The CDR3 DNA follows: TGCGCCAGCAGCTGGGGGGGATTGAACACTGAAGCTTTCTTT.

This clonotype appeared a single time. The gene calls are TRBV12-3 or TRBV12-4 and TRBJ1-1; D not certain. Trimming left V 5 bases short and J 7 bases short, with 11 bases between. The CDR3 contains 12 residues. The CDR3 reads CASSLIRGEAFF. The CDR3 DNA sequence: TGTGCCAGCAGTCTCATTCGGGGTGAAGCTTTCTTT.

The V gene is TRBV20-1, the J gene TRBJ1-4; no definite D call. In germline, CDR1 is DFQATT, CDR2 SNEGSKA (reference sequence). This CDR3 region has 11 residues. V was trimmed by 6 bases and J by 8 bases, leaving 10 bases between them. CDR3 in amino acids: CSAPSREKLFF. In DNA form, the CDR3 reads TGCAGTGCCCCAAGCCGGGAAAAACTGTTTTTT.

This clonotype has just one count. This rearrangement joins TRBV12-3 or TRBV12-4 to TRBJ2-1; a weak D match, TRBD1 (6 bases). The CDR3 is 15 amino acids. Trimming shortened V by 3 bases and J by 4 bases, and 13 bases separated the two germline ends. The CDR3 loop is CASSLGAAVYNEQFF. In DNA, the CDR3 is TGTGCCAGCAGTTTGGGGGCAGCAGTTTACAATGAGCAGTTCTTC.

The chain joins TRBV5-1 to TRBJ1-1; weak D call: TRBD1 (5 bases). Germline V gene lookup returns CDR1 SGHRS and CDR2 YFSETQ. The CDR3 length is 15 residues. V lost 4 bases, J lost 1 base, and 14 bases lay in between. CDR3 sequence (DNA): TGCGCCAGCAGCCCTCCCAGGGACTCGAACACTGAAGCTTTCTTT. This gives the protein CASSPPRDSNTEAFF.

V and J are TRBV29-1 and TRBJ2-5, with D perhaps TRBD2 (6 bases). Trimming removed 7 bases at V and 3 bases at J, with 18 bases between. From germline, CDR1 is SQVTM and CDR2 ANQGSEA. The CDR3 length is 14 residues. The CDR3 coding sequence is TGCAGCGCCGGACCGGGACTTAGGAAAGAGACCCAGTACTTC. This gives the protein CSAGPGLRKETQYF. The full variable domain, rest sourced from reference TRBV29-1 and TRBJ2-5, is SAVISQKPSRDICQRGTSLTIQCQVDSQVTMMFWYRQQPGQSLTLIATANQGSEATYESGFVIDKFPISRPNLTFSTLTVSNMSPEDSSIYLCSAGPGLRKETQYFGPGTRLLVL.